One sample yielded the 2 T cell receptor beta chains listed below, sequenced in a study of read filtering for tumor transcriptome and immune sequencing (dated by TCRdb to 2020 to 2021). The sample was run on an Illumina HiSeq 4000. TCR libraries were constructed from 350 to 400 ng RNA using the Immunoverse kit, and molecular barcoded adaptors covering alpha/delta and beta/gamma chains were employed. TCRdb itself trimmed the public reads at Q25 with fastp, ran MiXCR and retained productive beta chains. Each CDR3 protein appears once, grouped with its most common genes and DNA. The sample table holds approximately 59,000 distinct CDR3 sequences, of which 9% to 15% were seen once. The top ten hold 16% of the sample. The sequencing input was a population of CD138-negative cells sorted from bone marrow. What this sample's cell subset or site label stands for: bone marrow mononuclear cells depleted of CD138+ plasma/myeloma cells by negative magnetic selection. Receptors were obtained from a donor at least 40 years old with multiple myeloma.

The genes are TRBV6-2 or TRBV6-3 and TRBJ2-7; TRBD1 matches 9 bases. The CDR3 has 15 amino acids. Germline trimming cut 6 bases from V and 6 bases from J; bases unmatched to any gene: 12. Germline assignment: CDR1 MNHEY and CDR2 SVGEGT. Here the CDR3 reads CASSSPRTGDSEQYF. CDR3 DNA: TGTGCCAGCAGCTCCCCGAGGACAGGGGACTCCGAGCAGTACTTC.

To note about this clonotype: A much larger clonotype is one base distant, so this may be a read error. The J gene is TRBJ1-4, the V gene TRBV6-5, with a possible D match to TRBD1 (5 bases). The CDR3 loop spans 14 amino acids. V lost 6 bases to trimming and J lost 4 bases, with 12 bases between them. CDR1 is MNHEY and CDR2 is SVGAGI in the germline V gene. The CDR3 is CASSREGLNEKLFF. The DNA of the CDR3 is TGTGCCAGCAGCAGGGAAGGGCTTAATGAAAAACTGTTTTTT.